A single sample is the source of the 4 T cell receptor beta chains below, sequenced in a study of tumor and adjacent non-tumor tissue in lung cancer. No cell sorting was done before RNA was extracted from the tissue. The normal lung tissue was taken more than 3 cm from the tumor edge. TCRbeta libraries were built with three rounds of nested PCR, modified from ARM-PCR. Each CDR3 protein is one row after TCRdb ran MiXCR on the multiplex PCR reads. The table lists about 75,000 distinct CDR3 sequences, roughly 70% of them singletons. Material: distant non-tumor lung tissue. Every receptor here comes from a woman between 45 and 65 years old with non-small cell lung cancer.

Regarding this clonotype: A much more abundant neighbour one base away suggests this may be a read error. The genes are TRBV6-2 or TRBV6-3 and TRBJ1-5; D is perhaps TRBD1 (6 bases). The CDR3 sequence is 17 residues long. Trimming removed 6 bases at V and 0 bases at J, with 18 bases between. The germline V gene encodes CDR1 MNHEY and CDR2 SVGEGT. The DNA of the CDR3 is TGTGCCAGCAGAACAGACGGGGGCGGTTATAGCAATCAGCCCCAGCATTTT. It yields the protein CASRTDGGGYSNQPQHF.

The chain couples TRBV20-1 to TRBJ1-5; possibly TRBD1 for D (6 bases). Germline V gene lookup returns CDR1 DFQATT and CDR2 SNEGSKA (reference sequence). This CDR3 spans 13 amino acids. CDR3 coding DNA: TGCGCTGCTATGTCAGGGGGCAATCAGCCCCAGCATTTT. It encodes CAAMSGGNQPQHF.

This clonotype was detected many times. This chain joins TRBV12-3 or TRBV12-4 and TRBJ1-2; D unresolved. V was clipped by 7 bases and J by 6 bases, with 9 bases between them. There are 11 residues in the CDR3. CDR3 sequence reads: CASTSLDGYTF. CDR3 sequence (DNA): TGTGCCAGCACCTCTTTGGATGGCTACACCTTC.

About this clonotype: A much larger clone is a single base away; this may be a read error. V and J are TRBV20-1 and TRBJ1-2; D is unresolved. Germline CDR1 is DFQATT and CDR2 is SNEGSKA (reference sequence). The CDR3 sequence is 11 residues long. The CDR3 bases are TGCAGTGCTAGAGTCGGACCTGGCTACTCCTTC. Protein: CSARVGPGYSF.